This T cell receptor (beta chain) emerged from a study of blood T cell repertoires in COVID-19. CDR1 is SGHRS and CDR2 is YFSETQ in the germline V gene. V lost 6 bases and J 0 bases, leaving 15 bases between the germline ends. The CDR3 is 15 amino acids. The count of this clone is one. Clones were read by immunoSEQ multiplex PCR, and TCRdb kept only the in-frame ones, dropping some. The data contain under 200,000 clones, roughly 90% of them seen just once; the ten biggest clones take up approximately 7%. This chain links TRBV5-1 with TRBJ2-5, with TRBD2 as a possible D gene (6 bases). Source material: PBMCs or T cells enriched from blood (not recorded which). The TCR originated in a woman aged 45 to 65 who had recovered from COVID-19. The CDR3 sequence is CASKGLGGDQETQYF. The CDR3 DNA reads as TGCGCCAGCAAGGGGTTAGGCGGGGACCAAGAGACCCAGTACTTC.